This entry describes one T cell receptor (beta chain). Individuals aged roughly 18 to 95 years were recruited from some 26 US areas. Researchers sorted participants into cohorts using their self-reported clinical history. Assay: immunoSEQ multiplex PCR; the TCRdb copy retains only in-frame clones and omits some. The table includes 150,000 to 200,000 clones, roughly 84% detected once. The sample originates from a study of blood T cell repertoires in COVID-19. About the study: Specimens from acute and convalescent COVID-19 originated in the United States, Italy and Spain. The analysed material was cDNA or gDNA that came from T cells, B-cell-depleted T cells, or PBMCs.

Sequencing was done on a sample of PBMCs or T cells enriched from blood (not recorded which). The clonotype comes from a man aged 55-75 years who had recovered from COVID-19.

CDR3 in amino acids: CASSRDRGSNNSPLHF. Written as DNA, the CDR3 is TGTGCCAGCAGCCGGGACAGGGGTTCGAATAATTCACCCCTCCACTTT. The chain combines TRBV7-6 with TRBJ1-6, with TRBD1 matching 10 bases. This CDR3 spans 16 amino acids. Germline lookup yields CDR1 SGHVS and CDR2 FNYEAQ. V lost 5 bases to trimming and J lost 5 bases; unmatched junction nucleotides: 6.